The present T cell receptor beta chain was sequenced within a study of Ad26.COV2.S vaccination and SARS-CoV-2 variants (dated by TCRdb to about 2021). Notes on the research overall: Donors in the vaccine arm were drawn from COV1001, a multicentre, randomized, double-blind, placebo-controlled phase I-IIa trial testing Ad26.COV2.S in healthy adults. The TCR-sequenced set comprised about 32 samples: approximately 19 Ad26.COV2.S vaccine recipients, 5 placebo recipients and 8 SARS-CoV-2 convalescent individuals. Ad26.COV2.S was administered intramuscularly at a dose of 5x10^10 or 1x10^11 viral particles, either as one shot or as two shots given 56 days apart. Throughout the experiments and outcome assessment, investigators stayed blinded to trial group allocation. TCRbeta repertoire sequencing served as the tool for gauging how specific and how broad the SARS-CoV-2-reactive T cell receptors were following Ad26.COV2.S vaccination. Trial participants were randomized into five groups of five, in which low-dose or high-dose Ad26.COV2.S was given once or twice, or placebo was given on both occasions.

The germline V gene provides CDR1 MNHNS and CDR2 SASEGT. After removal of 0 bases from V and 0 bases from J, the junction retains 8 bases not matched to a gene. Spanning cysteine to phenylalanine, the CDR3 consists of 18 amino acids. The DNA shown is the 54-base CDR3, in frame from base 1. General conclusions and limits of the study: Comparing responses between vaccine doses or regimens was not something the study was powered to do. Ad26.COV2.S recipients had higher spike-specific TCR breadth than placebo recipients (P = 0.0014). After vaccination, substantial breadth of spike-specific CD8+ and CD4+ T cell responses was reported. According to the authors, total T cell responses may have been underestimated by the TCR breadth and depth analyses. Vaccine and placebo recipients had similar non-spike TCR breadth, a finding consistent with the vaccine containing only spike.

The immunoSEQ Assay was used to sequence TCRbeta CDR3 regions. After extraction, genomic DNA underwent amplification by bias-controlled multiplex PCR, followed by high-throughput sequencing. The authors' pipeline ran thus. To quantify the absolute abundance of every unique TCRbeta CDR3 region, sequences were collapsed and filtered. T cell fraction was estimated by normalizing TCRbeta template counts to usable DNA, with usable DNA measured through amplification of reference genes found in all nucleated cells. Repertoire TCRs were annotated as SARS-CoV-2-specific when V gene, CDR3 amino acid sequence and J gene were exactly matched to a known reactive TCR set. The reference SARS-CoV-2 TCR set was obtained from MIRA and was filtered for enrichment in COVID-19-positive ImmuneCODE repertoires, whereby public or cross-reactive TCRs were removed. Drawing on the MIRA antigens, annotated TCRs were analysed further at the level of specific ORF or position within ORF. Breadth was defined as annotated unique rearrangements over total unique productive rearrangements; depth was the summed frequency of those rearrangements. Two-sided Wilcoxon rank-sum tests were applied when comparing TCR breadth between groups. Drawn from immuneACCESS, this table holds only the in-frame rearrangements with V and J called that TCRdb kept. Clones are partly lost; checked studies trace under half to an unresolved V gene and leave the rest unexplained. V and J calls and clone size follow that table, whereas D and trimming were derived from the DNA. This sample comprises 450,000 to 550,000 clones, roughly nine tenths of them detected only once. About 1.5% of the sample is in the top ten clones.

The treatment or condition label corresponds to: around 19 received Ad26.COV2.S at low or high dose, single or two shots; five or six received placebo; per-sample allocation not given. Repertoires of vaccine and placebo recipients were sequenced from samples collected on day 63 after the first injection. Cohort 1b enrolled around 23 adults aged 18-55 years at a single site in Boston, USA, between 29 July and 7 August 2020. Ad26.COV2.S was a replication-incompetent adenovirus type 26 vector that expressed a prefusion-stabilized SARS-CoV-2 spike protein derived from the original Wuhan strain. Details on this clone: This clone's antigen is unknown. Base quality data are lacking; no much larger clone is found one base away.

The chain employs TRBV6-1 and TRBJ1-1, with 9 central nucleotides matching TRBD1. This sequence was found in a person aged 18-60 years who received the Ad26.COV2.S COVID-19 vaccine or a placebo. Material: peripheral blood, obtained in a trial of Ad26.COV2.S vaccine versus placebo. Here is the DNA: TGTGCCAGCAGTGAAGCGGGGACAGGGTGGTACGTGAACACTGAAGCTTTCTTT. It encodes CASSEAGTGWYVNTEAFF.